The 2 T cell receptor beta chains reported below all come from one sample, sequenced in a study of T-cell reconstitution after alpha-beta-depleted transplantation in children. It was with unique molecular identifiers that the TCRbeta library was prepared. TCRdb reprocessed the PCR reads with MiXCR, giving one entry per CDR3 protein. Among about 980,000 distinct CDR3 sequences listed, about 26% were seen once. This sample comprised PBMCs, mostly from graft donor cells, obtained 360 days after TCRalphabeta/CD19-depleted stem cell transplant. The receptors derive from a boy under two years old who had a stem cell transplant for SCID, so the T cells may come from the graft donor.

This clonotype showed up just a few times. The chain links TRBV6-5 to TRBJ1-4; 7 nucleotides match TRBD1. The length of the CDR3 is 17 residues. Trimming at V came to 2 bases and at J to 8 bases, leaving 14 bases not matched to a gene. The germline V gene encodes CDR1 MNHEY and CDR2 SVGAGI. The DNA of the CDR3 is TGTGCCAGCAGTTACAAAATTACCGGGAGCAGGGGGGAAAAACTGTTTTTT. It is translated as CASSYKITGSRGEKLFF.

This clonotype was counted at least ten times. This chain uses TRBV7-8 with TRBJ2-2, with D perhaps matching TRBD2 (5 bases). Trimming removed 5 bases from V and 4 bases from J, with 11 bases in between. Germline CDR1 is SGHVS and CDR2 is FQNEAQ. The CDR3 extends over 14 amino acids. CDR3 sequence: CASSRGQRTGELFF. The CDR3 coding sequence is TGTGCCAGCAGCCGAGGGCAGCGCACCGGGGAGCTGTTTTTT.